The 16 T cell receptor beta chains presented below share a single source sample, sequenced in a study of control samples from healthy donors and cancer patients. Profiling relied on immunoSEQ multiplex PCR, and the TCRdb table lists in-frame clones only, not all of them. The sample lists roughly 150,000 clones; around 88% were seen once. Material for sequencing was blood. The receptors originated from a man between 18 and 29 years old in good health.

The chain uses TRBV19 and TRBJ1-2; no clear D gene. The V end lost 3 bases, the J end lost 8 bases, and 13 bases lay between the germline ends. Germline V gene data show CDR1 as LNHDA and CDR2 as SQIVND (reference sequence). The CDR3 has 13 residues. The CDR3 DNA reads as TGTGCCAGTAGTATTTCTGGGCGCATAGGCTACACCTTC. It specifies CASSISGRIGYTF.

This chain links TRBV29-1 with TRBJ1-1; 8 bases match TRBD1. With 6 bases clipped from V and 1 base from J, the junction kept 1 base outside the gene matches. The CDR3 length is 12 residues. Germline V gives CDR1 SQVTM, CDR2 ANQGSEA. CDR3 loop: CSVRGPNTEAFF. The DNA of the CDR3 is TGCAGCGTCAGGGGGCCGAACACTGAAGCTTTCTTT.

CDR3 residues: CASSRPKLNEKLFF. For the CDR3, the DNA is TGTGCCAGCAGTCGCCCTAAATTGAATGAAAAACTGTTTTTT. The gene calls are TRBV28 and TRBJ1-4; D is ambiguous. This CDR3 region has 14 residues. The germline V gene encodes CDR1 MDHEN and CDR2 SYDVKM. V shed 5 bases and J shed 5 bases, with 12 bases lying between them. Variable domain in full (rest from reference TRBV28 and TRBJ1-4): DVKVTQSSRYLVKRTGEKVFLECVQDMDHENMFWYRQDPGLGLRLIYFSYDVKMKEKGDIPEGYSVSREKKERFSLILESASTNQTSMYLCASSRPKLNEKLFFGSGTQLSVL.

The rearrangement links TRBV5-1 to TRBJ2-5, with D possibly called TRBD1 or TRBD2 (5 bases each). The CDR3 extends over 17 amino acids. Germline assignment: CDR1 SGHRS and CDR2 YFSETQ. V was clipped by 0 bases and J by 5 bases, with 20 bases between them. The CDR3 sequence: CASSLASFEGLFETQYF. The CDR3 region has the DNA TGCGCCAGCAGCTTGGCCTCGTTCGAGGGGCTTTTCGAGACCCAGTACTTC.

The DNA for the CDR3 is TGTGCCAGCAGTTACTCGAAACTAGCGGGGGGACTTCGTGATTTAGGTACGCAGTATTTT. Protein sequence: CASSYSKLAGGLRDLGTQYF. The V and J genes are TRBV6-2 or TRBV6-3 and TRBJ2-3; TRBD2 matches at 12 bases. Germline-derived CDR1 and CDR2 are MNHEY and SVGEGT. Trimming cost V 0 bases and J 8 bases; bases outside gene matches: 18. This CDR3 has 20 residues.

V and J are TRBV7-6 and TRBJ1-5; no clear D gene. From germline, CDR1 is SGHVS and CDR2 FNYEAQ. Trimming cost V 5 bases and J 4 bases, with 12 bases left between them. The length of the CDR3 is 14 residues. This CDR3 reads CASSALPGNQPQHF. CDR3 in DNA: TGTGCCAGCAGCGCCTTACCGGGAAATCAGCCCCAGCATTTT.

The J gene is TRBJ2-1, the V gene TRBV7-2; 9 bases match TRBD1. Trimming cost V 2 bases and J 9 bases; bases outside gene matches: 8. The germline gives CDR1 SGHTA, CDR2 FQGNSA. The CDR3 extends over 15 amino acids. CDR3 sequence (DNA): TGTGCCAGCAGCTTAAATGGACAGGGGTTGGGTGAGCAGTTCTTC. The encoded protein is CASSLNGQGLGEQFF.

V and J are TRBV28 and TRBJ1-6; TRBD1 is a possible D gene (5 bases). This CDR3 comprises 15 residues. V shed 3 bases and J shed 0 bases, with 6 bases lying between them. Germline-derived CDR1 and CDR2 are MDHEN and SYDVKM. The CDR3 DNA follows: TGTGCCAGCAGTTTTAGGGGCTCCTATAATTCACCCCTCCACTTT. It encodes CASSFRGSYNSPLHF. The full variable domain, in which reference TRBV28 and TRBJ1-6 provide the parts outside the CDR3, is DVKVTQSSRYLVKRTGEKVFLECVQDMDHENMFWYRQDPGLGLRLIYFSYDVKMKEKGDIPEGYSVSREKKERFSLILESASTNQTSMYLCASSFRGSYNSPLHFGNGTRLTVT.

The genes are TRBV13 and TRBJ2-7; the D call may be TRBD1 or TRBD2 (5 bases each). V lost 5 bases and J 2 bases, leaving 16 bases between the germline ends. Germline CDR1 is PRHDT and CDR2 is FYEKMQ (reference sequence). The CDR3 runs to 15 residues. The CDR3 DNA follows: TGTGCCAGCAGCCACCCTGGGACGACCACCTACGAGCAGTACTTC. This sequence encodes CASSHPGTTTYEQYF.

The chain carries TRBV9 and TRBJ2-3, with a weak D call TRBD2 (6 bases). The CDR3 has 16 amino acids. Germline V lookup: CDR1 SGDLS, CDR2 YYNGEE. With 4 bases removed from V and 2 bases from J, the gap between germline ends came to 17 bases. The CDR3 sequence: CASSPHGRGDTDTQYF. The CDR3, as DNA: TGTGCCAGCAGCCCACATGGGCGGGGTGACACAGATACGCAGTATTTT. Full variable domain (rest looked up from reference TRBV9 and TRBJ2-3): DSGVTQTPKHLITATGQRVTLRCSPRSGDLSVYWYQQSLDQGLQFLIQYYNGEERAKGNILERFSAQQFPDLHSELNLSSLELGDSALYFCASSPHGRGDTDTQYFGPGTRLTVL.

The chain recombines TRBV5-6 with TRBJ2-5; D could derive from TRBD1 or TRBD2 (6 bases each). CDR1 and CDR2 (germline): SGHDT, YYEEEE. The CDR3 has 16 residues. V gave up 3 bases and J gave up 5 bases, with 20 bases separating them. The DNA for the CDR3 is TGTGCCAGCAGCTGGGGTTTCGGGGGCTGGGGGGAGACCCAGTACTTC. This gives the protein CASSWGFGGWGETQYF.

This rearrangement joins TRBV19 to TRBJ2-6; maybe TRBD2 (5 bases). Per germline, CDR1 LNHDA and CDR2 SQIVND (reference sequence). This CDR3 has 15 amino acids. Trimming left V 3 bases short and J 2 bases short, with 8 bases between. In DNA form, the CDR3 reads TGTGCCAGTAGTATTAGAGGGACTGGGGCCAACGTCCTGACTTTC. It codes for CASSIRGTGANVLTF.

This clone was picked up a small number of times. The V and J genes are TRBV12-2 and TRBJ2-7. TRBV12-2 is designated a pseudogene. This CDR3 region has 13 residues. The CDR3 loop is CASRLAEKDEQYF. Here the CDR3 DNA reads TGTGCAAGTCGCTTAGCAGAGAAGGACGAGCAGTACTTC.

This chain connects TRBV4-2 to TRBJ1-4; D not certain. In germline, CDR1 is LGHNA, CDR2 YNFKEQ. This CDR3 spans 15 amino acids. V was cut by 4 bases and J by 7 bases, with 16 bases left in between. The CDR3 DNA follows: TGTGCCAGCAGCCCCACACCCGGGCCCGGTGAAAAACTGTTTTTT. Its protein product is CASSPTPGPGEKLFF.

J is TRBJ2-5 and V is TRBV28, with 8 nucleotides matching TRBD1. Germline V gene sequence: CDR1 MDHEN, CDR2 SYDVKM. J was trimmed by 2 bases and V by 6 bases; bases with no gene match: 8. The CDR3 has 15 amino acids. The CDR3 sequence is CASRPGTGIQETQYF. The CDR3 coding sequence is TGTGCCAGCAGGCCCGGGACAGGTATTCAAGAGACCCAGTACTTC.

V and J are TRBV4-1 and TRBJ1-6; D gene unclear. Germline lookup yields CDR1 MGHRA and CDR2 YSYEKL. The ends were cut back, 1 base at V and 7 bases at J, with 8 bases in the middle. The CDR3 runs 14 residues. CDR3: CASSQGLRNSPLHF. The CDR3 coding sequence is TGCGCCAGCAGCCAAGGCCTACGCAATTCACCCCTCCACTTT.